The entry below gives a single TCR beta chain sequence along with its context. Its antigen remains unidentified. The data belong to a study of blood T cells in healthy people across ages. Study findings and constraints: Per-million-T-cell TCR beta diversity fell roughly linearly with age.

The germline V and J ends were trimmed by 4 bases and 5 bases, with 17 bases remaining between them. Germline V lookup: CDR1 LGHDT, CDR2 YNNKEL (reference sequence). The CDR3 is made up of 16 amino acids. Primers used in a second PCR of about 7 to 12 cycles were a sample-barcoded 5' primer and a J-beta primer mix. One entry per CDR3 protein, called by TCRdb with MiXCR from the 5' RACE reads. The table records around 1.5 million distinct CDR3 sequences, about 31% of them present only once. This chain joins TRBV3-1 and TRBJ1-4; tentatively, D is TRBD1 (6 bases). The TCR sequence derives from a woman between 25 and 40 years old in good health. The source material was blood. The CDR3 region has the DNA TGTGCCAGCAGCCGAGCTACCGCAGGGACAAATGAAAAACTGTTTTTT. Residues: CASSRATAGTNEKLFF.